This TCR delta chain was recorded in a study of Vδ1+ human thymocytes. Points from the study as a whole: TRD repertoires were essentially private, unlike widely shared TRG clonotypes. Despite high sort purity, 20% to 25% of thymic T cell receptor delta sequences were Vdelta2. Highly polyclonal TRG and TRD repertoires with Gaussian CDR3 length distributions appeared in thymus.

After alphabeta T cell depletion, CD3+ Vdelta1+ Vdelta2- thymocytes were sorted. Extracted RNA was reverse transcribed into cDNA. The CDR3 regions were amplified by multiplex PCR from V-gene primers to a constant-region primer. TCRdb called clones from the multiplex PCR reads again using CATT. The data hold 50,000 to 75,000 delta-chain clones, with roughly 16% observed a single time. This CDR3 comprises 16 residues. Germline loops: CDR1 TSWWSYY, CDR2 QGS. This clone was seen more than once but under ten times. Its antigen is unknown. At one boundary the junction diverges from the germline segment, which might be a read error.

This TCR was recovered from a girl in the first two years of life who had congenital heart surgery. Sequencing was carried out using Vdelta1+ gamma-delta thymocytes from the thymus. Subset described: FACS-sorted CD3+ TCRalphabeta- TCRVdelta1+ TCRVdelta2- thymocytes. V is TRDV1 and J is TRDJ1; 10 bases fit TRDD3. The CDR3: CALGEIGGYCSDKHIF. In nucleotides, the CDR3 is TGTGCTCTTGGGGAAATTGGGGGATACTGTAGCGATAAACACATCTTT.